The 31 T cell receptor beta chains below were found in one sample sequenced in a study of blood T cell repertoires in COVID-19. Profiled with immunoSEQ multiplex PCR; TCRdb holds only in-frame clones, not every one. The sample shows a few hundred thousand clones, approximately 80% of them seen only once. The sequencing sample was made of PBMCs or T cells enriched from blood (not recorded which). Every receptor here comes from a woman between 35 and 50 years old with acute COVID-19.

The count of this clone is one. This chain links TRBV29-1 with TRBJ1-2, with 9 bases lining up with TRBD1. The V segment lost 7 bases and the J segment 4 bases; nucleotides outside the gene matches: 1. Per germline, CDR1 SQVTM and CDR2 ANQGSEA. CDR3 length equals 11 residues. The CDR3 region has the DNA TGCAGCGGGGGACAGGGCTATGGCTACACCTTC. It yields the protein CSGGQGYGYTF.

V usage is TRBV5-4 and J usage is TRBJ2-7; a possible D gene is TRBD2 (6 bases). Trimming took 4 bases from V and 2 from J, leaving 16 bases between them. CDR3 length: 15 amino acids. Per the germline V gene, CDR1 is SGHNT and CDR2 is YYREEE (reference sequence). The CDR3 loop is CASSGGLLSAYEQYF. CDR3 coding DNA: TGTGCCAGCAGCGGGGGACTTTTATCTGCCTACGAGCAGTACTTC. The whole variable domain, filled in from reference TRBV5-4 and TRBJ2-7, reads ETGVTQSPTHLIKTRGQQVTLRCSSQSGHNTVSWYQQALGQGPQFIFQYYREEENGRGNFPPRFSGLQFPNYSSELNVNALELDDSALYLCASSGGLLSAYEQYFGPGTRLTVT.

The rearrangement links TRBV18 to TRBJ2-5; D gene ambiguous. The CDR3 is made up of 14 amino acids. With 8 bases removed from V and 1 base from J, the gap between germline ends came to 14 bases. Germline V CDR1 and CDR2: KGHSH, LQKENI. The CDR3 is CASLSERSQETQYF. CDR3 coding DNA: TGTGCCAGCCTTTCGGAGAGGAGCCAAGAGACCCAGTACTTC.

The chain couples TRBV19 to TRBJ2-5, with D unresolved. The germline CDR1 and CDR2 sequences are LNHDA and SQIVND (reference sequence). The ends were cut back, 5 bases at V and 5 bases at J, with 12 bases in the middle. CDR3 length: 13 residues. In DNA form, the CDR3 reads TGTGCCAGTAGTCAACGAACTAAGGAGACCCAGTACTTC. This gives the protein CASSQRTKETQYF.

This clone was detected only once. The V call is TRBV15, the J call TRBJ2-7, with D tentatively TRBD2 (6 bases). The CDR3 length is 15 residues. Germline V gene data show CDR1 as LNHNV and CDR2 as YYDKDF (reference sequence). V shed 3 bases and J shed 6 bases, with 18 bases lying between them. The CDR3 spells CATSRPGVAELEQYF. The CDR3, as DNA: TGTGCCACCAGCAGGCCCGGGGTAGCGGAGCTCGAGCAGTACTTC.

CDR3: CASSVEARDNEQFF. In nucleotides, the CDR3 is TGTGCCAGCAGCGTAGAGGCCAGGGATAATGAGCAGTTCTTC. The chain combines TRBV9 with TRBJ2-1; perhaps TRBD1 as D (5 bases). This CDR3 has 14 residues. The V and J ends lost 0 bases and 7 bases respectively, with 11 bases between them. Germline loops: CDR1 SGDLS, CDR2 YYNGEE.

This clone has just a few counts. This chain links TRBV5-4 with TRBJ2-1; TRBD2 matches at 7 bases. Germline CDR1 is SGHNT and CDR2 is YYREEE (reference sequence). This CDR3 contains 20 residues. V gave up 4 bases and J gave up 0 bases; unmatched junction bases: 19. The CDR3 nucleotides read TGTGCCAGCAGCGGGGGAGGGGTTCGGAGCGGCTCTAGCTCCTACAATGAGCAGTTCTTC. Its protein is CASSGGGVRSGSSSYNEQFF.

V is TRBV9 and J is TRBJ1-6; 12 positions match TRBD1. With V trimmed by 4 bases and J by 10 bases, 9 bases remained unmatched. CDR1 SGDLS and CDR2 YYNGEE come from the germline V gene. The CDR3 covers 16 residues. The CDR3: CASSLTWDRGQSPLHF. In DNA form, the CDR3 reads TGTGCCAGCAGCCTTACCTGGGACAGGGGGCAATCACCCCTCCACTTT.

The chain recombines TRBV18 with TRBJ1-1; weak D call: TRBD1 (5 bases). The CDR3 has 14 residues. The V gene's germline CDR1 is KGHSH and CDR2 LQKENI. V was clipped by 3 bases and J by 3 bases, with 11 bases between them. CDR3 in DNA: TGTGCCAGCTCACCCGACTGGGGGGACACTGAAGCTTTCTTT. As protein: CASSPDWGDTEAFF.

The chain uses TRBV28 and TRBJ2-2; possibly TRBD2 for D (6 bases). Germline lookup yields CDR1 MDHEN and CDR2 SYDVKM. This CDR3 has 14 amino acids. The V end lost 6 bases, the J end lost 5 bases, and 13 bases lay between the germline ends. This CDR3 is CASRAPGVTGELFF. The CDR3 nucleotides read TGTGCCAGCAGGGCCCCGGGGGTGACCGGGGAGCTGTTTTTT.

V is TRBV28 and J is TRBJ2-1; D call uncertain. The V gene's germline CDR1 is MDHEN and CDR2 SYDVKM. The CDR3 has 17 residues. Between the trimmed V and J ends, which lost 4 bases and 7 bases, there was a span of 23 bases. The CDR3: CASSSMSRGSLENEQFF. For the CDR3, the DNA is TGTGCCAGCAGTTCGATGAGCCGAGGCAGCCTGGAGAATGAGCAGTTCTTC.

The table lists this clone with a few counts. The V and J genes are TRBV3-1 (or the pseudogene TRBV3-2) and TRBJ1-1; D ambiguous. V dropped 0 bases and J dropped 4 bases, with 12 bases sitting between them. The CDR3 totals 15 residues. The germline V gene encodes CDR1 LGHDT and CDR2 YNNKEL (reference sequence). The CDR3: CASSQELISGTEAFF. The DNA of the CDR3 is TGTGCCAGCAGCCAAGAATTGATCAGCGGCACTGAAGCTTTCTTT.

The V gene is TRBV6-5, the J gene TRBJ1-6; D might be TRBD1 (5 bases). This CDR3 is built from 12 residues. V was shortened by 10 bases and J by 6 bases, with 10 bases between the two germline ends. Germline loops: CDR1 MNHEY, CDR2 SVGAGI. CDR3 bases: TGTGCCACCAGCCAGGGTAATTCACCCCTCCACTTT. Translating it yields CATSQGNSPLHF.

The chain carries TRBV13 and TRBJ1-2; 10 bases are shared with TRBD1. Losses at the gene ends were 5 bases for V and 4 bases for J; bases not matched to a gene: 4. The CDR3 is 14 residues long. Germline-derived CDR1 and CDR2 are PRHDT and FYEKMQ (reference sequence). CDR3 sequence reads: CASSLGQGIYGYTF. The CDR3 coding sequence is TGTGCCAGCAGCCTGGGACAGGGGATCTATGGCTACACCTTC. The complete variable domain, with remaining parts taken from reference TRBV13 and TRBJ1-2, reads AAGVIQSPRHLIKEKRETATLKCYPIPRHDTVYWYQQGPGQDPQFLISFYEKMQSDKGSIPDRFSAQQFSDYHSELNMSSLELGDSALYFCASSLGQGIYGYTFGSGTRLTVV.

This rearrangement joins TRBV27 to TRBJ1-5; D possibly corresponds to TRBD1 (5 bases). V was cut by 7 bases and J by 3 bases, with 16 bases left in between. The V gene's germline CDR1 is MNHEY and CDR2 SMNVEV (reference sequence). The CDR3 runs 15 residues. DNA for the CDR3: TGTGCCAGCAAGATCGGGCAGGGCCCCAATCAGCCCCAGCATTTT. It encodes CASKIGQGPNQPQHF.

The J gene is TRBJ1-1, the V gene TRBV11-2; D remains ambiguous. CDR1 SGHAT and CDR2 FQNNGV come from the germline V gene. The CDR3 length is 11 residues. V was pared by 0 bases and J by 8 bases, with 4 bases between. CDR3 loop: CASSLDREAFF. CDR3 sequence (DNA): TGTGCCAGCAGCTTAGACAGGGAAGCTTTCTTT.

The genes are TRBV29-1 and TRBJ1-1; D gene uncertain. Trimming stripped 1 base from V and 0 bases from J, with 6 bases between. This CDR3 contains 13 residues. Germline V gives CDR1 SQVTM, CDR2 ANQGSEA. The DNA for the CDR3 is TGCAGCGTTGAAGGGCAGTTGAACACTGAAGCTTTCTTT. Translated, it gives CSVEGQLNTEAFF.

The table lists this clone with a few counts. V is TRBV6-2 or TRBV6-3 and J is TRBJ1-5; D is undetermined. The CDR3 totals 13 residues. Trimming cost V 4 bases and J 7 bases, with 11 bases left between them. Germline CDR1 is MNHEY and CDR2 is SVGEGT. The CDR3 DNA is TGTGCCAGCAGTTTGAGGGTCCGCCAGCCCCAGCATTTT. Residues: CASSLRVRQPQHF.

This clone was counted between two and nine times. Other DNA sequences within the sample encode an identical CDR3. CDR3 sequence: CASSVAGGTDTQYF. The CDR3 DNA sequence: TGTGCCAGCAGTGTAGCGGGGGGCACAGATACGCAGTATTTT. V gene TRBV6-4 combines with J gene TRBJ2-3, with 9 nucleotides matching TRBD2. With V trimmed by 4 bases and J by 1 base, 0 bases remained unmatched. CDR1 is MRHNA, CDR2 SNTAGT, per germline. This CDR3 is 14 amino acids long.

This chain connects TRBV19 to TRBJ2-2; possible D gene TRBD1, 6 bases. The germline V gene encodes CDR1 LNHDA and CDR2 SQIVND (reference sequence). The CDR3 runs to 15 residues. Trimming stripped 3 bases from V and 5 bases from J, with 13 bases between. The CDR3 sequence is CASSIRNQGTGELFF. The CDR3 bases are TGTGCCAGTAGTATCAGAAACCAGGGGACCGGGGAGCTGTTTTTT. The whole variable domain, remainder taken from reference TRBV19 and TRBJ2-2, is DGGITQSPKYLFRKEGQNVTLSCEQNLNHDAMYWYRQDPGQGLRLIYYSQIVNDFQKGDIAEGYSVSREKKESFPLTVTSAQKNPTAFYLCASSIRNQGTGELFFGEGSRLTVL.

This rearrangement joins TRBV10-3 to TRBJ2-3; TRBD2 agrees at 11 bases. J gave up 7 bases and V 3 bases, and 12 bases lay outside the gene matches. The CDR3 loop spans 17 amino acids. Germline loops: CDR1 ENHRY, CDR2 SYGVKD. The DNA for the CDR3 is TGTGCCATCAGTGACTTCGTGGTTAGCGGGAGGGGAAATACGCAGTATTTT. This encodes CAISDFVVSGRGNTQYF.

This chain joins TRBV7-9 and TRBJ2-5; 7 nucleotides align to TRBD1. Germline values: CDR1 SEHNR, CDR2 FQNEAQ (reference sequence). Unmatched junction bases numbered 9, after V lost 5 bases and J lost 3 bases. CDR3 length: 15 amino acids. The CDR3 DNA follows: TGTGCCAGCAGCAAGCCGGGACAGATCGAAGAGACCCAGTACTTC. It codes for CASSKPGQIEETQYF.

The CDR3 coding sequence is TGTGCCAGCAATATGTTCGGGATAACCGGGGAGCTGTTTTTT. This translates into CASNMFGITGELFF. The chain employs TRBV5-6 and TRBJ2-2, with a tentative D call TRBD2 (5 bases). CDR3 length: 14 residues. The germline V gene has CDR1 SGHDT and CDR2 YYEEEE. The V end was cut by 6 bases, the J end by 5 bases, with 14 bases between. The entire variable domain, with the rest obtained from reference TRBV5-6 and TRBJ2-2, is as follows: DAGVTQSPTHLIKTRGQQVTLRCSPKSGHDTVSWYQQALGQGPQFIFQYYEEEERQRGNFPDRFSGHQFPNYSSELNVNALLLGDSALYLCASNMFGITGELFFGEGSRLTVL.

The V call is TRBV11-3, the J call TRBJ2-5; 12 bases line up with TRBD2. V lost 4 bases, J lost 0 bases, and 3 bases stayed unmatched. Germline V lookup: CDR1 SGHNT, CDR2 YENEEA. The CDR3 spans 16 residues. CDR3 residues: CASSSRLAGDQETQYF. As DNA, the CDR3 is TGTGCCAGCAGCTCCCGACTAGCGGGGGACCAAGAGACCCAGTACTTC. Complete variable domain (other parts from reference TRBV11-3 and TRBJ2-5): EAGVVQSPRYKIIEKKQPVAFWCNPISGHNTLYWYLQNLGQGPELLIRYENEEAVDDSQLPKDRFSAERLKGVDSTLKIQPAELGDSAVYLCASSSRLAGDQETQYFGPGTRLLVL.

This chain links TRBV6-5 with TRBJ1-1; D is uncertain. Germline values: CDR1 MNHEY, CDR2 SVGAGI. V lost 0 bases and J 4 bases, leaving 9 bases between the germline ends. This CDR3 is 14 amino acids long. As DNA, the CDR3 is TGTGCCAGCAGTTACTCTGTCGGGGTCACTGAAGCTTTCTTT. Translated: CASSYSVGVTEAFF.

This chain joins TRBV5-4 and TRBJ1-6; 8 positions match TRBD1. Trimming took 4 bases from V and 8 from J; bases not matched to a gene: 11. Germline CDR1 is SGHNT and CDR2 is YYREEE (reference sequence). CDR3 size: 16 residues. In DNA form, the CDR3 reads TGTGCCAGCAGCCCCCAACCAGGGGGCGAGCATTCACCCCTCCACTTT. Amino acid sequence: CASSPQPGGEHSPLHF.

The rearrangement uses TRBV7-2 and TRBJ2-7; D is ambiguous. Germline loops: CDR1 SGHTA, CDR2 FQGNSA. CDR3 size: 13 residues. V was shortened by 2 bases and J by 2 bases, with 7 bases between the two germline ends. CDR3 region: CASSLNPAYEQYF. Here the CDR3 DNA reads TGTGCCAGCAGCTTAAATCCGGCCTACGAGCAGTACTTC.

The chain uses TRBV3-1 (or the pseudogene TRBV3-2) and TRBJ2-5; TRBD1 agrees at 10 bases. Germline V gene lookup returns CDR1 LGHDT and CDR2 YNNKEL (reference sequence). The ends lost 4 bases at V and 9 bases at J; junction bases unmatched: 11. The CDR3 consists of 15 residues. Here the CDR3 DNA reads TGTGCCAGCAGCCCGGCCTCGGGACAGGGGATTCCCCAGTACTTC. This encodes CASSPASGQGIPQYF.

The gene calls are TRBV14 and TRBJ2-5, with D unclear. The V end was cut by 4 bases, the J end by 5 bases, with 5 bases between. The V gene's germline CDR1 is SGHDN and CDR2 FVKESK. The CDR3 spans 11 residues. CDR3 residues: CASSPFETQYF. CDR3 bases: TGTGCCAGCAGCCCATTCGAGACCCAGTACTTC.

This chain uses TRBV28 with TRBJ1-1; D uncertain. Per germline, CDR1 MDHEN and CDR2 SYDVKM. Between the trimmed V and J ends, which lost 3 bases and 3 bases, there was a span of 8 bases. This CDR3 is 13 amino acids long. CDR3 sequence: CASSFRRDTEAFF. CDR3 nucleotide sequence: TGTGCCAGCAGTTTCAGGAGGGACACTGAAGCTTTCTTT. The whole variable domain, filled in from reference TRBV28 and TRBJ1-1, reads DVKVTQSSRYLVKRTGEKVFLECVQDMDHENMFWYRQDPGLGLRLIYFSYDVKMKEKGDIPEGYSVSREKKERFSLILESASTNQTSMYLCASSFRRDTEAFFGQGTRLTVV.

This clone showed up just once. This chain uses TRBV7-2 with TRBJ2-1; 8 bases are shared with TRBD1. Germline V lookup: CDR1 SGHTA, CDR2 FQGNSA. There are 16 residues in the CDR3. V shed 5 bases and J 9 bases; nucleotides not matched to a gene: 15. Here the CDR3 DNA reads TGTGCCAGCAGCCCCGGACAGGGTCGGGTTCAGGGTGAGCAGTTCTTC. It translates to CASSPGQGRVQGEQFF.